These T cell receptor beta chains were read from a single sample in a study of cytomegalovirus exposure and HLA in healthy donors. TCRdb keeps only in-frame clones here, not all; method: immunoSEQ multiplex PCR. The sample lists some 200,000 clones, around 83% occurring once. The sequencing sample was made of PBMCs. The receptors originated from a woman aged 18-30 years in good health and CMV-seronegative. Each CDR3 is given with its conserved first and last residue. D genes are given only for firm matches. The size entry is marked missing in some rows and otherwise reads once, few, many or a size class.

-	TRBV15	TRBD1	TRBJ2-3	TGTGCCACCAGCAGAGGAGGACAGGGGGCACGGATGGGTACAGATACGCAGTATTTT	CATSRGGQGARMGTDTQYF
-	TRBV4-1	TRBD2	TRBJ2-5	TGCGCCAGCAGCCAAGAGCTAGCGGGACACCAAGAGACCCAGTACTTC	CASSQELAGHQETQYF
-	TRBV7-6	-	TRBJ2-5	TGTGCCAGCAGCTTGCGGGACCAAGAGACCCAGTACTTC	CASSLRDQETQYF
-	TRBV5-5	-	TRBJ2-7	TGTGCCAGCAGCCCCCCCGACAGCCCTCTCGACGAGCAGTACTTC	CASSPPDSPLDEQYF
-	TRBV27	-	TRBJ2-2	TGTGCCAGCAGTTTAAACAGCCCGAACACCGGGGAGCTGTTTTTT	CASSLNSPNTGELFF
few	TRBV5-6	TRBD1	TRBJ2-7	TGTGCCAGCAGCTCGCCAGGGGGAGTCTACGAGCAGTACTTC	CASSSPGGVYEQYF
-	TRBV19	TRBD1	TRBJ2-4	TGTGCCAGTACCGACAGGGTTGGAAACATTCAGTACTTC	CASTDRVGNIQYF
-	TRBV6-1	-	TRBJ1-2	TGTGCCAGCAGGGGGTGGACAGACGATGGCTACACCTTC	CASRGWTDDGYTF
-	TRBV27	TRBD2	TRBJ2-7	TGTGCCAGCAGTTTGACTAGCGGAACCAGCCGGCCCTACGAGCAGTACTTC	CASSLTSGTSRPYEQYF
-	TRBV5-1	TRBD2	TRBJ2-3	TGCGCCAGCAGCTTGGCGGGGCCTAGCGGGAGTCAGGATACGCAGTATTTT	CASSLAGPSGSQDTQYF
once	TRBV6-4	TRBD2	TRBJ2-2	TGTGCCAGCACAGTACCTACTAGGGAGGGCCAGAACACCGGGGAGCTGTTTTTT	CASTVPTREGQNTGELFF
-	TRBV28	-	TRBJ1-1	TGTGCCAGCGGCGGGAGGGGTGGTGAAGCTTTCTTT	CASGGRGGEAFF
few	TRBV7-9	TRBD1	TRBJ1-2	TGTGCCAGCACCCACCAGATGGACAGGGGCGATGGCTACACCTTC	CASTHQMDRGDGYTF
-	TRBV6-5	-	TRBJ2-3	TGTGCCAGCAGCCGGGATATTTGGGATACGCAGTATTTT	CASSRDIWDTQYF
few	TRBV6-6	-	TRBJ2-2	TGTGCCAGCAGTTCGTCTAGCGAGAGCGGGGAGCTGTTTTTT	CASSSSSESGELFF
-	TRBV2	-	TRBJ1-3	TGTGCCAGCAGCGTCGCCATGGACACGAGCTCTGGAAACACCATATATTTT	CASSVAMDTSSGNTIYF
few	TRBV19	-	TRBJ1-1	TGTGCCAGTAGTTACAGAGATTACACTGAAGCTTTCTTT	CASSYRDYTEAFF
few	TRBV5-4	-	TRBJ1-1	TGTGCCAGCAGCTTCCCCACAGGGACTGAAGCTTTCTTT	CASSFPTGTEAFF
-	TRBV6-5	TRBD2	TRBJ2-1	TGTGCCAGCAGTTTAAGCGGGACCTCCTACAATGAGCAGTTCTTC	CASSLSGTSYNEQFF
few	TRBV19	-	TRBJ1-1	TGTGCCAGTAGTAAGCGGACGGCTGGAATCGCTGAAGCTTTCTTT	CASSKRTAGIAEAFF
few	TRBV27	-	TRBJ1-1	TGTGCCAGCAGTACAGTTCCGAACACTGAAGCTTTCTTT	CASSTVPNTEAFF
-	TRBV6-5	-	TRBJ1-2	TGTGCCAGCAGTTTGGACAGCCGGTTTGGCTACACCTTC	CASSLDSRFGYTF
-	TRBV9	TRBD2	TRBJ2-5	TGTGCCAGCAGCACCCAAGCGGGAGGGCCAGAGACCCAGTACTTC	CASSTQAGGPETQYF
-	TRBV11-2	TRBD1	TRBJ2-5	TGTGCCAGCAGCTTGGGGACAGTCCAAGAGACCCAGTACTTC	CASSLGTVQETQYF
-	TRBV5-1	TRBD1	TRBJ2-1	TGCGCCAGCAGCTTCCAGGGGGCAGACAATGAGCAGTTCTTC	CASSFQGADNEQFF